The 29 T cell receptor beta chains listed next were all sequenced from one sample in a study of beta chain features in type 1 diabetes. TCRB transcripts that were expressed got sequenced, as all of the isolated RNA had been reverse transcribed. This table comes from immunoSEQ multiplex PCR, and its TCRdb copy is limited to in-frame clones, with some not included. Counted here are 300,000 or so clones, 7.5% to 9% occurring once; the ten biggest clones make up approximately 0.44%. Input material: central memory CD4+ T cells from blood. The receptors stem from a woman between 18 and 29 years old in good health.

This clone was observed a few times. The chain has TRBV11-2 and TRBJ2-5; no firm D call. Between the trimmed V and J ends, which lost 3 bases and 4 bases, there was a span of 12 bases. The CDR3 runs to 14 residues. Germline CDR1 reads SGHAT; CDR2 reads FQNNGV. CDR3 nucleotide sequence: TGTGCCAGCAGCTTTCAGTCTCGAGGAGAGACCCAGTACTTC. This sequence encodes CASSFQSRGETQYF.

The chain links TRBV28 to TRBJ2-7, with TRBD1 matching over 9 bases. CDR3 size: 14 residues. The V and J ends lost 6 bases and 3 bases, in that order; junction bases with no gene match: 6. Germline V gene sequence: CDR1 MDHEN, CDR2 SYDVKM. DNA of the CDR3: TGTGCCAGCAGACCAGGGGACAGGGTCTACGAGCAGTACTTC. Its protein is CASRPGDRVYEQYF.

In this sample, this clone is medium-sized (0.01 to 0.1%). Distinct nucleotide sequences in the sample also encode this CDR3. This rearrangement joins TRBV19 to TRBJ2-6; D ambiguous. The length of the CDR3 is 14 residues. V was trimmed by 8 bases and J by 1 base, leaving 9 bases between them. Germline V gives CDR1 LNHDA, CDR2 SQIVND (reference sequence). The DNA of the CDR3 is TGTGCCAGTTCTGTCAGATCTGGGGCCAACGTCCTGACTTTC. Protein product: CASSVRSGANVLTF. The entire variable domain, with the rest obtained from reference TRBV19 and TRBJ2-6, is as follows: DGGITQSPKYLFRKEGQNVTLSCEQNLNHDAMYWYRQDPGQGLRLIYYSQIVNDFQKGDIAEGYSVSREKKESFPLTVTSAQKNPTAFYLCASSVRSGANVLTFGAGSRLTVL.

This clone was detected a few times. V usage is TRBV4-3 and J usage is TRBJ2-1; D is perhaps TRBD2 (6 bases). The germline V and J ends were trimmed by 1 base and 2 bases, with 12 bases remaining between them. This CDR3 contains 16 residues. CDR1 is LGHNA and CDR2 is YSLEER in the germline V gene. Here the CDR3 reads CASSQAIAVTYNEQFF. The DNA of the CDR3 is TGCGCCAGCAGCCAAGCCATAGCGGTTACCTACAATGAGCAGTTCTTC.

This clone was detected only a few times. The CDR3 DNA sequence: TGTGCCAGCAGCTCAGGGCCTTCATCGAAGCAGTTCTTC. Amino acids: CASSSGPSSKQFF. V gene TRBV7-2 combines with J gene TRBJ2-1, with D tentatively TRBD1 (5 bases). V was clipped by 4 bases and J by 11 bases, with 15 bases between them. CDR3 length equals 13 residues. The V gene's germline CDR1 is SGHTA and CDR2 FQGNSA. The full variable domain, with the rest looked up from reference TRBV7-2 and TRBJ2-1, is GAGVSQSPSNKVTEKGKDVELRCDPISGHTALYWYRQSLGQGLEFLIYFQGNSAPDKSGLPSDRFSAERTGGSVSTLTIQRTQQEDSAVYLCASSSGPSSKQFFGPGTRLTVL.

This chain links TRBV27 with TRBJ2-7; 8 nucleotides line up with TRBD1. This CDR3 region has 15 residues. The V gene's germline CDR1 is MNHEY and CDR2 SMNVEV (reference sequence). After removal of 8 bases from V and 3 bases from J, the junction contained 12 bases not matched to a gene. This CDR3 is CASWNPGTGIYEQYF. The CDR3 DNA reads as TGTGCCAGCTGGAACCCCGGGACAGGTATCTACGAGCAGTACTTC.

This clone showed up just a few times. A junction end diverges from the germline sequence, so it may reflect a read error. This chain links TRBV7-3 with TRBJ2-3; no clear D. This CDR3 spans 13 amino acids. Germline values: CDR1 SGHTA, CDR2 FQGTGA. CDR3 loop: CASSLIPMDTQYF. In DNA, the CDR3 is TGTGCTAGCAGCTTAATCCCCATGGATACGCAGTATTTT.

The chain recombines TRBV7-2 with TRBJ2-7, with D unresolved. Between the trimmed V and J ends, which lost 5 bases and 3 bases, there was a span of 11 bases. The length of the CDR3 is 13 residues. Germline lookup yields CDR1 SGHTA and CDR2 FQGNSA. CDR3 sequence: CASSPPPLYEQYF. In DNA, the CDR3 is TGTGCCAGCAGCCCTCCCCCCCTCTACGAGCAGTACTTC.

This clone was detected a few times. V is TRBV7-9 and J is TRBJ1-1; possible D gene TRBD1, 6 bases. CDR1 is SEHNR, CDR2 FQNEAQ, per germline (reference sequence). This CDR3 has 14 amino acids. Trimming took 5 bases from V and 8 from J, leaving 18 bases between them. CDR3 amino acids: CASSKTQGRREAFF. CDR3 coding DNA: TGTGCCAGCAGCAAAACCCAGGGGAGGCGGGAAGCTTTCTTT. The full variable domain, in which reference TRBV7-9 and TRBJ1-1 provide the parts outside the CDR3, is DTGVSQNPRHKITKRGQNVTFRCDPISEHNRLYWYRQTLGQGPEFLTYFQNEAQLEKSRLLSDRFSAERPKGSFSTLEIQRTEQGDSAMYLCASSKTQGRREAFFGQGTRLTVV.

A few counts support this clone. V usage is TRBV27 and J usage is TRBJ1-1; the D is unclear. V lost 6 bases and J lost 2, with 10 bases in between. Germline V CDR1 and CDR2: MNHEY, SMNVEV (reference sequence). The CDR3 runs 13 residues. For the CDR3, the DNA is TGTGCCAGCAGCAACCGGGAAAACACTGAAGCTTTCTTT. Protein sequence: CASSNRENTEAFF.

The chain couples TRBV10-3 to TRBJ2-1, with D unresolved. The germline V gene has CDR1 ENHRY and CDR2 SYGVKD. The CDR3 is 16 amino acids. V was shortened by 3 bases and J by 9 bases, with 21 bases between the two germline ends. Here the CDR3 reads CAISDSRSHRASEQFF. The CDR3 coding sequence is TGTGCCATCAGTGATTCTAGATCACACCGAGCCAGTGAGCAGTTCTTC.

In this sample, this clone turned up a few times. V is TRBV28 and J is TRBJ2-5, with 11 bases aligning to TRBD2. The CDR3 has 24 amino acids. The germline gives CDR1 MDHEN, CDR2 SYDVKM. Trimming removed 8 bases from V and 0 bases from J; junction bases left unmatched: 32. CDR3 protein: CASHQQFRLLERGLAVDYQETQYF. In nucleotides, the CDR3 is TGTGCCAGCCATCAGCAGTTTCGACTCCTTGAACGGGGACTAGCGGTCGACTACCAAGAGACCCAGTACTTC.

This clone has a handful of counts. The J gene is TRBJ2-7, the V gene TRBV27, with 9 nucleotides matching TRBD2. Germline lookup yields CDR1 MNHEY and CDR2 SMNVEV (reference sequence). The V gene end was trimmed by 4 bases and the J gene end by 4 bases; junction bases not matched to a gene: 8. CDR3 length equals 15 residues. The CDR3 here is CASSSIAGARYEQYF. CDR3 sequence (DNA): TGTGCCAGCAGTTCCATAGCGGGAGCCCGGTACGAGCAGTACTTC.

This clone appeared many times. The chain combines TRBV7-9 with TRBJ2-7, with no clear D. The CDR3 covers 15 residues. Trimming left V 5 bases short and J 7 bases short, with 21 bases between. Germline lookup yields CDR1 SEHNR and CDR2 FQNEAQ (reference sequence). The CDR3 protein is CASSPFRSSVREQYF. The CDR3 DNA is TGTGCCAGCAGCCCTTTTAGGAGTTCTGTTCGGGAGCAGTACTTC.

Only a few counts were recorded for this clone. The CDR3 nucleotides are TGTGCCATCAGGGGAATAGCGGGAGCGGACTTCAATGAGCAGTTCTTC. Translating gives CAIRGIAGADFNEQFF. This chain connects TRBV10-3 to TRBJ2-1; 9 nucleotides agree with TRBD2. The CDR3 sequence is 16 residues long. Germline CDR1 reads ENHRY; CDR2 reads SYGVKD. V was pared by 6 bases and J by 6 bases, with 12 bases of the junction left unmatched.

This clone turned up a few times. This chain's CDR3 is CASSARRGGTDTQYF. Here the CDR3 DNA reads TGTGCCAGCAGTGCAAGGAGAGGGGGTACAGATACGCAGTATTTT. V and J are TRBV2 and TRBJ2-3; tentative D call: TRBD1 (6 bases). Per germline, CDR1 SNHLY and CDR2 FYNNEI. V shed 4 bases and J shed 3 bases, with 14 bases lying between them. This CDR3 has 15 amino acids.

V gene TRBV7-9 combines with J gene TRBJ1-2, with 7 bases aligning to TRBD1. CDR1 and CDR2 (germline): SEHNR, FQNEAQ (reference sequence). The CDR3 spans 14 residues. The ends lost 3 bases at V and 7 bases at J; junction bases unmatched: 8. The CDR3 sequence is CASSLAGGTGGYTF. In nucleotides, the CDR3 is TGTGCCAGCAGCTTGGCAGGGGGAACGGGTGGCTACACCTTC.

In this sample, this clone turned up a few times. V gene TRBV28 combines with J gene TRBJ2-3; 7 bases map to TRBD1. The CDR3 is made up of 14 amino acids. CDR1 and CDR2 (germline): MDHEN, SYDVKM. The trim removed 7 bases at V and 4 bases at J, leaving 8 bases unmatched. CDR3: CASTHRDRSDTQYF. In nucleotides, the CDR3 is TGTGCCAGCACTCACCGGGACAGATCAGATACGCAGTATTTT.

The CDR3 nucleotides are TGTGCCAGCAGTGTTGGGGCGAGGACTACCTACGAGCAGTACTTC. It encodes CASSVGARTTYEQYF. This chain connects TRBV2 to TRBJ2-7; tentatively, D is TRBD2 (6 bases). CDR3 length: 15 amino acids. Germline CDR1 and CDR2: SNHLY and FYNNEI. Trimming took off 4 bases at V and 2 bases at J, with 15 bases between the two ends.

This clone appeared a few times. The chain has TRBV28 and TRBJ2-1; the D gene is possibly TRBD2 (5 bases). V was pared by 7 bases and J by 8 bases, with 15 bases between. The CDR3 has 13 residues. In germline, CDR1 is MDHEN, CDR2 SYDVKM. CDR3: CASILGGSDEQFF. The DNA for the CDR3 is TGTGCCAGCATCCTAGGTGGGAGCGATGAGCAGTTCTTC.

This clone appeared a few times. The V gene is TRBV6-6, the J gene TRBJ2-7, with TRBD1 identical over 8 bases. Trimming took 6 bases from V and 6 from J; bases not matched to a gene: 7. This CDR3 contains 13 residues. CDR1 is MNHNY, CDR2 SVGAGI, per germline (reference sequence). As DNA, the CDR3 is TGTGCCAGCAGCCAAATCACAGGGGGCGAGCAGTACTTC. It specifies CASSQITGGEQYF.

This clone came up a few times. The rearrangement uses TRBV14 and TRBJ1-3; D not certain. There are 14 residues in the CDR3. The germline V gene encodes CDR1 SGHDN and CDR2 FVKESK. V was pared by 1 base and J by 0 bases, with 4 bases between. CDR3 in amino acids: CASSQAYSGNTIYF. The CDR3 nucleotides are TGTGCCAGCAGCCAAGCCTACTCTGGAAACACCATATATTTT.

This clone was seen a few times. The sample has other DNA sequences that encode this CDR3 too. The chain carries TRBV29-1 and TRBJ1-2; 8 nucleotides match TRBD1. This CDR3 is 11 amino acids long. V lost 4 bases, J lost 6 bases, and 1 base stayed unmatched. Germline V gene sequence: CDR1 SQVTM, CDR2 ANQGSEA. CDR3 sequence: CSVAGQDGYTF. DNA for the CDR3: TGCAGCGTTGCGGGACAGGATGGCTACACCTTC.

V gene TRBV7-9 combines with J gene TRBJ1-5; tentative D call: TRBD1 (6 bases). This CDR3 has 15 residues. Germline CDR1 and CDR2: SEHNR and FQNEAQ (reference sequence). V lost 5 bases and J lost 3, with 14 bases in between. CDR3 nucleotide sequence: TGTGCCAGCAGCCGACACGGGGGCTCCAATCAGCCCCAGCATTTT. Its protein product is CASSRHGGSNQPQHF.

The chain couples TRBV10-3 to TRBJ2-1; 11 bases are shared with TRBD2. The germline V gene encodes CDR1 ENHRY and CDR2 SYGVKD. This CDR3 region has 18 residues. With V trimmed by 4 bases and J by 9 bases, 17 bases remained unmatched. CDR3 coding DNA: TGTGCCATCAGTGGGGACTTGGCGACTAGCGGGGCTATTGGTGAGCAGTTCTTC. Amino acid sequence: CAISGDLATSGAIGEQFF.

The rearrangement uses TRBV30 and TRBJ1-5; the D gene is possibly TRBD1 (6 bases). CDR1 is GTSNPN and CDR2 is SVGIG in the germline V gene (reference sequence). With 3 bases removed from V and 6 bases from J, the gap between germline ends came to 18 bases. This CDR3 is 15 amino acids long. CDR3 DNA sequence: TGTGCCTGGAGGAAACAGGGTACAGTTGGTCAGCCCCAGCATTTT. Protein sequence: CAWRKQGTVGQPQHF.

In this sample, this clone turned up a few times. This chain joins TRBV28 and TRBJ2-7, with D unclear. Germline V CDR1 and CDR2: MDHEN, SYDVKM. V was clipped by 1 base and J by 4 bases, with 8 bases between them. This CDR3 contains 13 residues. The CDR3 sequence is CASSLSGGYEQYF. The CDR3 coding sequence is TGTGCCAGCAGTTTATCGGGTGGGTACGAGCAGTACTTC. The entire variable domain, with the rest obtained from reference TRBV28 and TRBJ2-7, is as follows: DVKVTQSSRYLVKRTGEKVFLECVQDMDHENMFWYRQDPGLGLRLIYFSYDVKMKEKGDIPEGYSVSREKKERFSLILESASTNQTSMYLCASSLSGGYEQYFGPGTRLTVT.

This clone was observed a handful of times. CDR3 nucleotide sequence: TGTGCCAGCATTCCGGGACAGGCTACATATGGCTACACCTTC. Its translation is CASIPGQATYGYTF. The chain combines TRBV6-1 with TRBJ1-2; TRBD1 agrees at 8 bases. The CDR3 extends over 14 amino acids. After removal of 7 bases from V and 5 bases from J, the junction contained 9 bases not matched to a gene. The V gene's germline CDR1 is MNHNS and CDR2 SASEGT.

The table lists this clone with a few counts. This chain connects TRBV13 to TRBJ2-2; 8 bases match TRBD2. The germline V gene encodes CDR1 PRHDT and CDR2 FYEKMQ (reference sequence). This CDR3 is built from 15 residues. Losses at the gene ends were 8 bases for V and 4 bases for J; bases not matched to a gene: 9. The CDR3 spells CASGKREFRTGELFF. The CDR3 DNA sequence: TGTGCCAGCGGAAAGCGGGAGTTCCGCACCGGGGAGCTGTTTTTT. The complete variable domain, with remaining parts taken from reference TRBV13 and TRBJ2-2, reads AAGVIQSPRHLIKEKRETATLKCYPIPRHDTVYWYQQGPGQDPQFLISFYEKMQSDKGSIPDRFSAQQFSDYHSELNMSSLELGDSALYFCASGKREFRTGELFFGEGSRLTVL.